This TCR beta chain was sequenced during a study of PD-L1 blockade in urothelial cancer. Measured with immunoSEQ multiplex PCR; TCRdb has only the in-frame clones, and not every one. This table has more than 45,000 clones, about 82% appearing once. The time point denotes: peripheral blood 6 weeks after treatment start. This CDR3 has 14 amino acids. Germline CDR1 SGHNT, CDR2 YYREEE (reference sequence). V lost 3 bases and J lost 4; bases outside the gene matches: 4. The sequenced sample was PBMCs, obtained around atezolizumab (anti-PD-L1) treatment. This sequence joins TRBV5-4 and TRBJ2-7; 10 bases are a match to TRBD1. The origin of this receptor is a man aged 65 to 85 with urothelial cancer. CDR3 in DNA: TGTGCCAGCAGCTACCGGGACAGGGGTTACGAGCAGTACTTC. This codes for CASSYRDRGYEQYF.